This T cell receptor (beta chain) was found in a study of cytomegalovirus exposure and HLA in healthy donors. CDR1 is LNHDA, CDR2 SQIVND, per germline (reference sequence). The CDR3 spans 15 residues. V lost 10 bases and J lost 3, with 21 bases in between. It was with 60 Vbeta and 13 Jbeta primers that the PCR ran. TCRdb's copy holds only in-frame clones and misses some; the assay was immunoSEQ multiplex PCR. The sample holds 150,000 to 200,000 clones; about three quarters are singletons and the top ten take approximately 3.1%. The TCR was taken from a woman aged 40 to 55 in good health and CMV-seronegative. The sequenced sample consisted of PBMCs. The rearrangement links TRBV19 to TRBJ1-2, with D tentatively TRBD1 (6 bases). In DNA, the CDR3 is TGTGCCACAGCCCGAGGGGGTACAAGGGACTATGGCTACACCTTC. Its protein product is CATARGGTRDYGYTF.